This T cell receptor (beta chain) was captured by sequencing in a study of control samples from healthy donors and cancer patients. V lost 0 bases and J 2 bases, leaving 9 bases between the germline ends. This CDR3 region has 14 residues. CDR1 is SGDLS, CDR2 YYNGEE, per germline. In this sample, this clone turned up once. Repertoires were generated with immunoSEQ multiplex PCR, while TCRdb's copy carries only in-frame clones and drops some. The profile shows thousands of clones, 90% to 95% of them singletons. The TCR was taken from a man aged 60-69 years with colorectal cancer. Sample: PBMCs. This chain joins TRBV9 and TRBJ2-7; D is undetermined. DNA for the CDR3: TGTGCCAGCAGCGTAGGGCAAAAAGCCTACGAGCAGTACTTC. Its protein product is CASSVGQKAYEQYF.